Described below is a single TCR beta chain sequence and its context. This sample was taken from a study of blood T cell repertoires in COVID-19. Source study methods: Estimation of nucleated cell counts was performed using reference gene primer amplification. Generated by immunoSEQ multiplex PCR, the TCRdb table keeps only in-frame clones and is missing some. The V and J calls and clone size were taken over from that table, and D and trimming were inferred from the DNA. The profile shows 150,000 to 200,000 clones, more than 70% of them singletons. This CDR3 is built from 16 residues. Germline values: CDR1 SEHNR, CDR2 FQNEAQ (reference sequence). The germline V and J ends were trimmed by 6 bases and 8 bases, with 23 bases remaining between them.

The receptor comes from a man aged 40-55 years who had recovered from COVID-19. The genes are TRBV7-9 and TRBJ1-3; possible D gene TRBD1, 5 bases. Sequenced input: PBMCs or T cells enriched from blood (not recorded which). CDR3 in amino acids: CASSPVRGPPTDTIYF. Here the CDR3 DNA reads TGTGCCAGCAGTCCCGTGCGGGGACCCCCCACGGACACCATATATTTT. Looking up the rest from reference TRBV7-9 and TRBJ1-3 gives the full variable domain: DTGVSQNPRHKITKRGQNVTFRCDPISEHNRLYWYRQTLGQGPEFLTYFQNEAQLEKSRLLSDRFSAERPKGSFSTLEIQRTEQGDSAMYLCASSPVRGPPTDTIYFGEGSWLTVV.